Listed below are T cell receptor beta chains from one sample, sequenced in a study of Ad26.COV2.S vaccination and SARS-CoV-2 variants. Clones were sequenced by immunoSEQ multiplex PCR, and TCRdb holds only the in-frame ones, with some missing. This table has 380,000 or so clones, roughly 90% appearing once. The sample here was peripheral blood, taken in a trial of Ad26.COV2.S vaccine versus placebo. The receptors originated from a person aged 18-60 years who received the Ad26.COV2.S COVID-19 vaccine or a placebo. CDR3s include the opening cysteine and the closing phenylalanine or tryptophan. A D gene is named only where the DNA matches it firmly. Some rows mark clone size as missing; the rest say once, few, many or name a class of expanded clone.

J gene | clone size | V gene | D gene | CDR3 DNA | CDR3 protein
TRBJ1-2 | NA | TRBV6-4 | NA | TGTGCCAGCAGACGCGACGGGGCTGGTGGCTACACCTTC | CASRRDGAGGYTF
TRBJ2-2 | NA | TRBV7-3 | NA | TGTGCCAGCCGTAATCTCAGGGATCAGGACACCGGGGAGCTGTTTTTT | CASRNLRDQDTGELFF
TRBJ2-3 | NA | TRBV9 | TRBD2 | TGTGCCAGCAGCGTAGGGGGATCTAGCGGGAGTTCGAGCACAGATACGCAGTATTTT | CASSVGGSSGSSSTDTQYF
TRBJ2-2 | NA | TRBV12-5 | NA | TGTGCTAGTGGTTTAGCCGGCGGGATGATGGAGCTGTTTTTT | CASGLAGGMMELFF
TRBJ1-5 | once | TRBV19 | TRBD1 | TGTGCCACCTCGGGGACAGGGGGATACCAGCCCCAGCATTTT | CATSGTGGYQPQHF
TRBJ1-1 | few | TRBV25-1 | NA | TGTGCCAGCAGTGAGAAAGAAGGGTACACTGAAGCTTTCTTT | CASSEKEGYTEAFF
TRBJ1-1 | NA | TRBV18 | NA | TGTGCCAGCTCACCCTTGAACACTGAAGCTTTCTTT | CASSPLNTEAFF
TRBJ2-1 | NA | TRBV7-9 | NA | TGTGCCAGCAGCCACCGGGACGGGGTTGAGCAGTTCTTC | CASSHRDGVEQFF
TRBJ2-3 | NA | TRBV11-1 | NA | TGTGCCAGCAGCTCCCAGCCGCTAGGTACAGATACGCAGTATTTT | CASSSQPLGTDTQYF
TRBJ2-7 | NA | TRBV5-4 | TRBD1 | TGTGCCAGCAGCCCCGGGACAGGGGTCTCCTACGAGCAGTACTTC | CASSPGTGVSYEQYF
TRBJ1-1 | NA | TRBV12-3/TRBV12-4 | NA | TGTGCCAGCAGTTTTTCATTGTCTGAAGCTTTCTTT | CASSFSLSEAFF
TRBJ1-1 | NA | TRBV7-6 | NA | TGTGCCAGCAGCCCTGTCCAGGGCACTGAAGCTTTCTTT | CASSPVQGTEAFF
TRBJ1-1 | NA | TRBV28 | NA | TGTGCCAGCAGTTTAAGGTGGGAAACAAACACTGAAGCTTTCTTT | CASSLRWETNTEAFF
TRBJ1-5 | NA | TRBV6-2/TRBV6-3 | NA | TGTGCCAGCAGTTCAAGAGGGCCCCAGCATTTT | CASSSRGPQHF
TRBJ2-1 | NA | TRBV27 | NA | TGTGCCAGCAGTCTTGTCTTGCTCGGCTACAATGAGCAGTTCTTC | CASSLVLLGYNEQFF